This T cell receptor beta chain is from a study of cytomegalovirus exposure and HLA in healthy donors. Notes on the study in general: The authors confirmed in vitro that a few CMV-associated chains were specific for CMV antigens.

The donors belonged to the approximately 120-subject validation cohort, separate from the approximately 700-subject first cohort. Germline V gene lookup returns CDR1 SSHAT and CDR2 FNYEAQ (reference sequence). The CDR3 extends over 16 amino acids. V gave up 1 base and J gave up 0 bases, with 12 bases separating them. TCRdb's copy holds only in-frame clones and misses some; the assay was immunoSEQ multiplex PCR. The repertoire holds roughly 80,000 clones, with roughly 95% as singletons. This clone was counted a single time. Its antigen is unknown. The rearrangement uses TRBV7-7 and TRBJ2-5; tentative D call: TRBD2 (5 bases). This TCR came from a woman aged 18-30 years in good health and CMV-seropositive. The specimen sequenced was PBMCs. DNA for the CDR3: TGTGCCAGCAGCTTAGGGGTCGGGGAGTACCAAGAGACCCAGTACTTC. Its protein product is CASSLGVGEYQETQYF.